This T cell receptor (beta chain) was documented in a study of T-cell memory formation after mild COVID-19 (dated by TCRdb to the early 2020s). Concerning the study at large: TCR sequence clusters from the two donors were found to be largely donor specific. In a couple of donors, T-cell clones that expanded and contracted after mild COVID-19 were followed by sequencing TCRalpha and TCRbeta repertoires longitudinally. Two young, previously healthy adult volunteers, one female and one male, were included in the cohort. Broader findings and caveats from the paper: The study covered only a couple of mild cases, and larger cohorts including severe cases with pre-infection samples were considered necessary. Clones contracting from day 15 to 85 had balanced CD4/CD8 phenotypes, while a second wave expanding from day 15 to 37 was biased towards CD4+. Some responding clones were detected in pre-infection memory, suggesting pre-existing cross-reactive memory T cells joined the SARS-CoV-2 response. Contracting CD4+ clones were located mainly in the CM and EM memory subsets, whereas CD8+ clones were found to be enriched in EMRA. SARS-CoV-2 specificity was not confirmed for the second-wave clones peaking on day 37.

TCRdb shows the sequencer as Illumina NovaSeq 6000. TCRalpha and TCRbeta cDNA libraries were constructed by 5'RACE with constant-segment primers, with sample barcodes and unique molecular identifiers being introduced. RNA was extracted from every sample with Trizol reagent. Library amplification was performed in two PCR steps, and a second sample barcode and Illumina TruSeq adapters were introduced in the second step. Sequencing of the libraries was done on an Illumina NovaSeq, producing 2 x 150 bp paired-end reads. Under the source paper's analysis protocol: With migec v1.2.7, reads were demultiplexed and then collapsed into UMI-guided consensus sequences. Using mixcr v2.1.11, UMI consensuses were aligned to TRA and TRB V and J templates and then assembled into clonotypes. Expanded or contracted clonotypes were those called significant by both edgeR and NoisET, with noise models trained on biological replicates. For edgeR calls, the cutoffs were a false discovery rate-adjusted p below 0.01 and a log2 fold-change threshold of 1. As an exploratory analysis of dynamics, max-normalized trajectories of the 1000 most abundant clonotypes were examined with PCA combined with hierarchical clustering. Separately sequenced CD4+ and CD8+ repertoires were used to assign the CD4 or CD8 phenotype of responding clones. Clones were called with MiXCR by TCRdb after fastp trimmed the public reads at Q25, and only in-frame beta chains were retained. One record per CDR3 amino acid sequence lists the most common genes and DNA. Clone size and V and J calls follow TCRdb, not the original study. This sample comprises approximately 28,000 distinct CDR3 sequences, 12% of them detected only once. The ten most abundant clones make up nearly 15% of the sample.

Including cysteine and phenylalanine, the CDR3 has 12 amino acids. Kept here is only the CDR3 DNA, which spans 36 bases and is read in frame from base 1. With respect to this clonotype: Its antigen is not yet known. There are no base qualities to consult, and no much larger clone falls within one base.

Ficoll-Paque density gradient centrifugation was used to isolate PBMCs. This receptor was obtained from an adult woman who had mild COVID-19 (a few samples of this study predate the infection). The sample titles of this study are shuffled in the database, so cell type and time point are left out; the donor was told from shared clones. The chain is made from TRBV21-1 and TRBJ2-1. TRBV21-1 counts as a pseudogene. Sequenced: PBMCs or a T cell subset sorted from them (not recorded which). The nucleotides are TGTGCCAGCAGCGATTCATACAATGAGCAGTTCTTC. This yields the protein CASSDSYNEQFF.